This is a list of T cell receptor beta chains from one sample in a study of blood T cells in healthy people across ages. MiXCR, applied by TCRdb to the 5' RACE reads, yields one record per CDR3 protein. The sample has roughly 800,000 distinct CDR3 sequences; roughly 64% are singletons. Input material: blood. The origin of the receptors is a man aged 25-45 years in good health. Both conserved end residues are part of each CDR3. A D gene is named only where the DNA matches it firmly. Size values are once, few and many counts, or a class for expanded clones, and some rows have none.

CASSPETGINEQFF TGTGCCAGCAGCCCAGAGACAGGGATAAATGAGCAGTTCTTC TRBD1 TRBV7-9 . TRBJ2-1
CASNRDGANVLTF TGTGCCAGCAACAGGGATGGGGCCAACGTCCTGACTTTC . TRBV2 . TRBJ2-6
CASLLLGRGDTQYF TGTGCCAGCCTATTACTGGGGCGTGGTGATACGCAGTATTTT . TRBV25-1 . TRBJ2-3
CASSPIAGWNEQFF TGTGCCAGCAGCCCTATAGCGGGGTGGAATGAGCAGTTCTTC TRBD2 TRBV9 . TRBJ2-1
CASTLGGAINEQFF TGTGCCAGCACCCTGGGAGGGGCTATAAATGAGCAGTTCTTC TRBD2 TRBV12-3/TRBV12-4 . TRBJ2-1
CASSLGGVGGYRDEQFF TGTGCCAGCAGCTTAGGGGGTGTAGGAGGATACAGGGATGAGCAGTTCTTC . TRBV7-6 . TRBJ2-1
CASSLAETAGLNEQFF TGTGCCAGCAGCTTAGCGGAGACTGCCGGGTTGAATGAGCAGTTCTTC . TRBV7-8 few TRBJ2-1
CSARTGKTNYGYTF TGCAGTGCTAGAACAGGGAAAACTAACTATGGCTACACCTTC . TRBV20-1 . TRBJ1-2
CASSFSAPSEQFF TGTGCCAGCAGCTTTAGCGCTCCTAGCGAGCAGTTCTTC . TRBV7-2 . TRBJ2-1
CASSPSGLGAYEQFF TGTGCCAGCAGCCCCTCCGGACTAGGGGCATATGAGCAGTTCTTC TRBD2 TRBV3-1 . TRBJ2-1
CASSEGWQGASNQPQHF TGTGCCAGCAGCGAAGGATGGCAGGGGGCGAGCAATCAGCCCCAGCATTTT TRBD1 TRBV7-2 . TRBJ1-5
CASSPSSYLLSAVAGGETQYF TGTGCCAGCAGCCCCTCGTCTTATTTGTTATCGGCAGTAGCGGGAGGGGAGACCCAGTACTTC TRBD2 TRBV11-2 . TRBJ2-5
CASSDLGTSGSYEQYF TGTGCCAGCAGTGACCTCGGGACTAGCGGATCCTACGAGCAGTACTTC TRBD2 TRBV6-1 few TRBJ2-7
CASRFTGDETQYF TGTGCCAGCAGATTTACAGGGGATGAGACCCAGTACTTC TRBD1 TRBV7-9 . TRBJ2-5
CASSPGTTDVLDEQYF TGTGCCAGCAGCCCGGGGACTACCGACGTGCTGGATGAGCAGTACTTC TRBD2 TRBV3-1 . TRBJ2-7
CASSVEADGGGYTF TGTGCCAGCAGTGTGGAGGCCGACGGGGGAGGCTACACCTTC . TRBV6-4 . TRBJ1-2
CASSRAGTGGIYEQYF TGTGCCAGCAGTCGAGCCGGGACAGGGGGGATTTACGAGCAGTACTTC TRBD1 TRBV6-6 . TRBJ2-7
CASSQVGLYGYTF TGCGCCAGCAGCCAAGTGGGACTCTATGGCTACACCTTC . TRBV4-1 . TRBJ1-2
CASSQAGRGKPTHEQYF TGTGCCAGCAGCCAAGCTGGACGCGGGAAACCCACCCACGAACAGTACTTC . TRBV3-1 . TRBJ2-4
CSARAGIGGYEQYF TGCAGTGCTAGAGCCGGTATCGGCGGCTACGAGCAGTACTTC . TRBV20-1 . TRBJ2-7
CASSLHLGAGQETQYF TGTGCCAGCAGCCTCCACCTAGGAGCAGGGCAAGAGACCCAGTACTTC . TRBV11-2 . TRBJ2-5
CASRRGGSAYEQYF TGTGCCAGCAGGAGGGGGGGCTCCGCCTACGAGCAGTACTTC . TRBV27 few TRBJ2-7
CSVTWGEHEQYF TGCAGCGTTACCTGGGGGGAACACGAGCAGTACTTC . TRBV29-1 . TRBJ2-7
CSCIDSTYEQYF TGCAGTTGTATAGACTCGACCTACGAGCAGTACTTC . TRBV29-1 few TRBJ2-7
CASSDLGGRVYEQYF TGTGCCAGCAGTGATTTGGGCGGGAGGGTCTACGAGCAGTACTTC TRBD2 TRBV2 . TRBJ2-7
CASSLAAGGGGANVLTF TGTGCCAGCAGCTTGGCGGCGGGAGGTGGTGGGGCCAACGTCCTGACTTTC TRBD2 TRBV5-4 . TRBJ2-6
CASSEAKYYNEQFF TGTGCCAGCAGCGAGGCGAAATACTACAATGAGCAGTTCTTC . TRBV9 . TRBJ2-1